The clone carrying this T cell receptor (beta chain) was detected many times. Its antigen remains unknown. The data originate from a study of neurological immune-mediated disorders. Study-level points and caveats: The multiple sclerosis repertoire cluster was associated with no clinical or MRI feature. Phylogenetic grouping assigned the repertoires of 18 of 34 multiple sclerosis patients to a single related-CDR3 cluster, representing a possible signature. The study found the most TCR clonal expansion in HTLV-1-associated myelopathy and the least in multiple sclerosis, below healthy controls.

V lost 3 bases, J lost 9 bases, and 15 bases lay in between. Germline V gene data show CDR1 as SGDLS and CDR2 as YYNGEE. The CDR3 runs to 14 residues. In TCRdb, the 5' RACE reads were re-called with MiXCR into one record per CDR3 protein. The table lists under 25,000 distinct CDR3 sequences, around 2.5% of them singletons. Stored at -80 C, 2 million PBMCs were the source of the unsorted libraries. This sequence was found in a woman under 30 with multiple sclerosis. This sequence joins TRBV9 and TRBJ2-2, with no clear D. Material: PBMCs. CDR3 DNA: TGTGCCAGCAGCGGTAGTGAAGGTGTTCGGGAGCTGTTTTTT. This encodes CASSGSEGVRELFF. The whole variable domain, remainder taken from reference TRBV9 and TRBJ2-2, is DSGVTQTPKHLITATGQRVTLRCSPRSGDLSVYWYQQSLDQGLQFLIQYYNGEERAKGNILERFSAQQFPDLHSELNLSSLELGDSALYFCASSGSEGVRELFFGEGSRLTVL.